This TCR beta chain was sequenced for a study of radiotherapy plus CTLA-4 blockade in lung cancer. TCRdb keeps only in-frame clones here, not all; method: immunoSEQ multiplex PCR. This table has 30,000 to 40,000 clones, around 83% appearing once. There are 18 residues in the CDR3. The germline CDR1 and CDR2 sequences are KGHSH and LQKENI. Trimming removed 2 bases from V and 2 bases from J, with 20 bases in between. The chain links TRBV18 to TRBJ2-3; possibly TRBD1 for D (6 bases). The material sequenced was peripheral blood, taken from a patient treated with radiotherapy plus ipilimumab. The clonotype was recovered from a human donor with non-small cell lung cancer who had stable disease on radiotherapy plus ipilimumab. The CDR3: CASSPTGGQKSHTDTQYF. The CDR3 DNA is TGTGCCAGCTCACCAACCGGTGGACAGAAAAGCCACACAGATACGCAGTATTTT.